Each of the 2 T cell receptor beta chains below was sequenced from the same sample in a study of blood T cell repertoires in COVID-19 (dated by TCRdb to between 2020 and 2021). Libraries came from the immunoSEQ multiplex PCR assay. Not all clones reach the TCRdb copy of this immuneACCESS table, which keeps in-frame sequences only. Checked studies attribute under half of the gap to unresolved V genes and leave the rest unexplained. Here the sample has around 170,000 clones; around 80% occur a single time. The ten largest clones take up approximately 12% of the sample. The source material was peripheral blood. These receptors all come from a woman of 80 years or more with COVID-19, enrolled during active disease.

This clone was seen a few times. The chain carries TRBV27 and TRBJ2-5, with D possibly being TRBD2 (5 bases). The ends were cut back, 2 bases at V and 5 bases at J, with 9 bases in the middle. The CDR3 consists of 13 residues. Germline V lookup: CDR1 MNHEY, CDR2 SMNVEV (reference sequence). CDR3 DNA: TGTGCCAGCAGTTTAGAGGGATCGGAGACCCAGTACTTC. It translates to CASSLEGSETQYF.

The chain carries TRBV3-1 (or the pseudogene TRBV3-2) and TRBJ2-2, with TRBD2 as a possible D gene (6 bases). The CDR3 consists of 15 residues. Trimming left V 0 bases short and J 5 bases short, with 10 bases between. The V gene's germline CDR1 is LGHDT and CDR2 YNNKEL (reference sequence). CDR3 sequence: CASSQELGGTGELFF. CDR3 DNA sequence: TGTGCCAGCAGCCAAGAGCTGGGGGGTACCGGGGAGCTGTTTTTT.